This T cell receptor (beta chain) was found in a study of blood T cell repertoires in COVID-19. In the study overall: There were acute and convalescent COVID-19 samples, and they came from the United States, Italy and Spain. The analysed material was cDNA or gDNA that came from T cells, B-cell-depleted T cells, or PBMCs.

In the source study's methods: By means of reference gene primer amplification, nucleated cell counts were estimated. Here immunoSEQ multiplex PCR was the method, and the copy in TCRdb shows in-frame clones only, minus some. The V and J calls and the clone size are those of that table, but D and trimming were determined from the DNA. This table has over 45,000 clones, 60% to 80% appearing once. The germline V and J ends were trimmed by 5 bases and 4 bases, with 15 bases remaining between them. Per germline, CDR1 SGHTA and CDR2 FQGNSA. CDR3 length: 15 residues. The receptor comes from a human donor with active or convalescent COVID-19. The donor label of this sample is uncertain. The chain uses TRBV7-2 and TRBJ1-3; D remains unclear. The sample was peripheral blood. The chain's CDR3 is CASSPPRVGGNTIYF. CDR3 DNA sequence: TGTGCCAGCAGCCCACCCCGGGTTGGAGGAAACACCATATATTTT.